These 20 T cell receptor beta chains were all obtained from the same sample, sequenced in a study of blood T cell repertoires in COVID-19 (dated by TCRdb to about 2020). The library was built by means of the immunoSEQ multiplex PCR assay. TCRdb holds this immuneACCESS table with in-frame rearrangements only. Some clones are missing; in checked studies, unresolved V genes explain under half, and the rest has no known cause. Here the sample has hundreds of thousands of clones; 92% occur a single time. Clones ranked in the top ten supply about 0.8% of the sample. The sample consisted of peripheral blood. The receptor set was obtained from a man aged 60-69 years with COVID-19, enrolled during active disease.

This chain links TRBV30 with TRBJ1-6; TRBD1 matches 12 bases. V lost 1 base, J lost 9 bases, and 4 bases stayed unmatched. Germline assignment: CDR1 GTSNPN and CDR2 SVGIG (reference sequence). This CDR3 is built from 15 residues. The CDR3 DNA reads TGTGCCTGGAGTGCGGGACAGGGGGCTGGTTCACCCCTCCACTTT. It encodes CAWSAGQGAGSPLHF.

V gene TRBV12-3 or TRBV12-4 combines with J gene TRBJ1-2; D not resolved. V lost 3 bases and J 7 bases, leaving 12 bases between the germline ends. The CDR3 spans 13 residues. This CDR3 reads CASSFGGPAGYTF. CDR3 DNA: TGTGCCAGCAGTTTCGGTGGGCCGGCTGGCTACACCTTC.

The V call is TRBV21-1, the J call TRBJ2-6; whether TRBD1, the table's D call, matches the DNA was not checked. TRBV21-1 has pseudogene status. The CDR3 extends over 20 amino acids. In DNA, the CDR3 is TGTGCCAGCAGCAAAATCCGAATAGGGACAGGGTACTCTGGGGCCAACGTCCTGACTTTC. It specifies CASSKIRIGTGYSGANVLTF.

The chain combines TRBV7-2 with TRBJ2-2; 10 nucleotides agree with TRBD1. V shed 1 base and J 4 bases; nucleotides not matched to a gene: 6. The CDR3 length is 17 residues. Germline CDR1 SGHTA, CDR2 FQGNSA. This CDR3 is CASSLGTGGMLTGELFF. The DNA for the CDR3 is TGTGCCAGCAGCTTAGGGACAGGGGGAATGCTCACCGGGGAGCTGTTTTTT. Full variable domain (outside the CDR3, taken from reference TRBV7-2 and TRBJ2-2): GAGVSQSPSNKVTEKGKDVELRCDPISGHTALYWYRQSLGQGLEFLIYFQGNSAPDKSGLPSDRFSAERTGGSVSTLTIQRTQQEDSAVYLCASSLGTGGMLTGELFFGEGSRLTVL.

In nucleotides, the CDR3 is TGTGCCAGCAGCTTGGGGTCCGGGAGCTCCTACGAGCAGTACTTC. It translates to CASSLGSGSSYEQYF. The chain links TRBV5-4 to TRBJ2-7; D may be TRBD2 (6 bases). CDR3 size: 15 residues. The germline gives CDR1 SGHNT, CDR2 YYREEE (reference sequence). Trimming took 0 bases from V and 0 from J, leaving 10 bases between them.

The chain employs TRBV5-1 and TRBJ2-7, with 10 bases identical to TRBD1. Germline V gives CDR1 SGHRS, CDR2 YFSETQ. This CDR3 comprises 14 residues. Trimming took 4 bases from V and 5 from J; bases not matched to a gene: 6. The CDR3 region is CASSGGQGTNEQYF. CDR3 nucleotides: TGCGCCAGCAGCGGGGGACAGGGGACCAACGAGCAGTACTTC. Based on the CDR3 plus reference TRBV5-1 and TRBJ2-7, the full variable domain is KAGVTQTPRYLIKTRGQQVTLSCSPISGHRSVSWYQQTPGQGLQFLFEYFSETQRNKGNFPGRFSGRQFSNSRSEMNVSTLELGDSALYLCASSGGQGTNEQYFGPGTRLTVT.

The chain couples TRBV5-1 to TRBJ1-5; D is ambiguous. CDR1 SGHRS and CDR2 YFSETQ come from the germline V gene. The CDR3 has 13 residues. With 0 bases removed from V and 3 bases from J, the gap between germline ends came to 4 bases. The CDR3 region is CASSLDFNQPQHF. The CDR3 DNA follows: TGCGCCAGCAGCTTGGACTTCAATCAGCCCCAGCATTTT.

Here the CDR3 reads CASSQVTGGWVGSPLHF. DNA of the CDR3: TGTGCCAGCAGCCAAGTTACGGGGGGATGGGTCGGTTCACCCCTCCACTTT. The chain has TRBV14 and TRBJ1-6; D might be TRBD1 (5 bases). V was shortened by 1 base and J by 9 bases, with 19 bases between the two germline ends. There are 17 residues in the CDR3. From germline, CDR1 is SGHDN and CDR2 FVKESK.

In DNA form, the CDR3 reads TGTGCCACCAGTGACTCGGGACTAGCGATGAACACCGGGGAGCTGTTTTTT. It encodes CATSDSGLAMNTGELFF. The chain combines TRBV24-1 with TRBJ2-2, with 10 bases lining up with TRBD2. Germline lookup yields CDR1 KGHDR and CDR2 SFDVKD. This CDR3 region has 17 residues. Trimming at V came to 4 bases and at J to 1 base, leaving 5 bases not matched to a gene.

This clone was detected once. The chain employs TRBV28 and TRBJ2-1, with TRBD2 matching over 9 bases. The germline gives CDR1 MDHEN, CDR2 SYDVKM. V was clipped by 6 bases and J by 7 bases; unmatched bases: 7. CDR3 length: 14 amino acids. CDR3: CASSRSGRRNEQFF. CDR3 nucleotide sequence: TGTGCCAGCAGCCGTAGCGGGAGACGGAATGAGCAGTTCTTC.

CDR3 loop: CASSFFVGRNEQFF. As DNA, the CDR3 is TGTGCCAGCAGTTTCTTTGTTGGCAGGAATGAGCAGTTCTTC. The V gene is TRBV27, the J gene TRBJ2-1; no firm D call. V was cut by 3 bases and J by 7 bases, with 13 bases left in between. The CDR3 is 14 amino acids. The germline CDR1 and CDR2 sequences are MNHEY and SMNVEV (reference sequence).

This sequence joins TRBV28 and TRBJ2-6, with 7 bases aligning to TRBD1. The J segment lost 2 bases and the V segment lost 5 bases, leaving 9 bases of the junction unmatched. Germline V gene lookup returns CDR1 MDHEN and CDR2 SYDVKM. The CDR3 extends over 17 amino acids. For the CDR3, the DNA is TGTGCCAGCAGTCTGGGACAGTACCTCGCTGGGGCCAACGTCCTGACTTTC. Translated, it gives CASSLGQYLAGANVLTF.

The V and J genes are TRBV27 and TRBJ2-5, with TRBD1 identical over 9 bases. This CDR3 has 16 amino acids. V gave up 5 bases and J gave up 4 bases; unmatched junction bases: 11. Per the germline V gene, CDR1 is MNHEY and CDR2 is SMNVEV (reference sequence). The CDR3 bases are TGTGCCAGCAGTCCCGACAGGGGGTTAAGAGGAGAGACCCAGTACTTC. Amino acids: CASSPDRGLRGETQYF.

The rearrangement links TRBV3-1 (or the pseudogene TRBV3-2) to TRBJ2-7; 7 bases fit TRBD2. This CDR3 comprises 15 residues. V dropped 3 bases and J dropped 3; count of bases not matched to a gene: 8. The germline gives CDR1 LGHDT, CDR2 YNNKEL (reference sequence). CDR3 in DNA: TGTGCCAGCAGCCAGGAGCGGGGAACACGCTACGAGCAGTACTTC. This sequence encodes CASSQERGTRYEQYF.

Points on this clone: One end of the junction varies from germline; a read error may be responsible. The chain has TRBV20-1 and TRBJ1-1; D remains ambiguous. CDR1 is DFQATT and CDR2 is SNEGSKA in the germline V gene (reference sequence). The CDR3 has 12 residues. The CDR3 is CSASASHTEAFF. The CDR3 nucleotides read TGCAGTGCTAGTGCATCCCACACCGAAGCTTTCTTT.

This chain connects TRBV5-5 to TRBJ1-1, with D uncertain. Germline V CDR1 and CDR2: SGHKS, YYEKEE (reference sequence). V was clipped by 0 bases and J by 7 bases, with 7 bases between them. The CDR3 covers 12 residues. CDR3 DNA: TGTGCCAGCAGCTTGGCCGATAGTGAAGCTTTCTTT. Protein sequence: CASSLADSEAFF.

This clone appeared a few times. CDR3 sequence (DNA): TGTGCCTGGAGCGCCAGTGGCAGGGGAGCGGATTCACCCCTCCACTTT. This sequence encodes CAWSASGRGADSPLHF. J is TRBJ1-6 and V is TRBV30, with D possibly TRBD1 on 6 matching bases. V was trimmed by 3 bases and J by 8 bases, leaving 20 bases between them. CDR3 length equals 16 residues. Germline assignment: CDR1 GTSNPN and CDR2 SVGIG (reference sequence).

The J gene is TRBJ2-1, the V gene TRBV5-4; D is ambiguous. Germline V gene sequence: CDR1 SGHNT, CDR2 YYREEE (reference sequence). Trimming shortened V by 0 bases and J by 6 bases, and 10 bases separated the two germline ends. The CDR3 sequence is 14 residues long. The CDR3 region is CASSLEPSSNEQFF. CDR3 nucleotides: TGTGCCAGCAGCTTGGAACCATCTAGCAATGAGCAGTTCTTC.

This chain links TRBV6-5 with TRBJ1-1, with 7 bases identical to TRBD1. Per the germline V gene, CDR1 is MNHEY and CDR2 is SVGAGI. Losses at the gene ends were 4 bases for V and 8 bases for J; bases not matched to a gene: 4. The CDR3 loop spans 12 amino acids. CDR3 sequence: CASSSLQGEAFF. CDR3 nucleotide sequence: TGTGCCAGCAGTTCACTACAGGGGGAAGCTTTCTTT.

The chain has TRBV5-1 and TRBJ2-2, with unresolved D. The CDR3 spans 15 residues. Germline CDR1 SGHRS, CDR2 YFSETQ. V was pared by 0 bases and J by 0 bases, with 6 bases between. The DNA for the CDR3 is TGCGCCAGCAGCTTGGATTTCGCGAACACCGGGGAGCTGTTTTTT. Translation: CASSLDFANTGELFF.